A single sample is the source of the 22 T cell receptor beta chains below, sequenced in a study of low-dose radiotherapy and immunotherapy resistance in tumors. Specified time point: after trial treatment. Treatment indicated: LDRT plus nivolumab, ipilimumab, low-dose cyclophosphamide and aspirin (RACIN trial). First-strand cDNA used TRAV- and TRBV-specific primers, covering alpha and beta chains. Amplification, which lasted about 20 PCR cycles, used a constant-region primer and V-primer adapter to amplify TCRs. TCRdb re-derived calls from the reads in MiXCR, one entry per CDR3 protein. Here the sample spans under 70,000 distinct CDR3 sequences, 20% to 25% being singletons. This material consisted of PBMCs, taken after low-dose radiotherapy plus immunotherapy. These receptors all stem from a male donor with prostate cancer.

This clonotype was counted ten times or more. The J gene is TRBJ2-5, the V gene TRBV18, with D possibly TRBD1 on 5 matching bases. Germline assignment: CDR1 KGHSH and CDR2 LQKENI. The V gene lost 5 bases and the J gene lost 2 bases, with 15 bases spanning the gap. The CDR3 spans 15 residues. In DNA, the CDR3 is TGTGCCAGCTCAAGAACGCGGCCAGGGCAAGAGACCCAGTACTTC. The encoded protein is CASSRTRPGQETQYF. Full variable domain (missing parts from reference TRBV18 and TRBJ2-5): NAGVMQNPRHLVRRRGQEARLRCSPMKGHSHVYWYRQLPEEGLKFMVYLQKENIIDESGMPKERFSAEFPKEGPSILRIQQVVRGDSAAYFCASSRTRPGQETQYFGPGTRLLVL.

There are many counts of this clonotype. The rearrangement uses TRBV5-5 and TRBJ1-4; unclear D gene. From germline, CDR1 is SGHKS and CDR2 YYEKEE (reference sequence). Trimming cost V 1 base and J 7 bases, with 14 bases left between them. The CDR3 totals 15 residues. The CDR3 region has the DNA TGTGCCAGCAGCTTGAACGGACCCGGCGGTGAAAAACTGTTTTTT. Translation gives CASSLNGPGGEKLFF.

This clonotype was seen ten or more times. The chain employs TRBV23-1 and TRBJ1-4, with D possibly matching TRBD1 (6 bases). TRBV23-1 falls under the ORF class, with uncertain function. The CDR3 extends over 12 amino acids. V shed 9 bases and J shed 8 bases, with 13 bases lying between them. Written as DNA, the CDR3 is TGCGCCAGAGAGGGGGGGCGAGAAAAACTGTTTTTT. Encoded protein: CAREGGREKLFF.

This clonotype was observed many times. The chain joins TRBV2 to TRBJ2-1; no firm D call. Trimming stripped 5 bases from V and 5 bases from J, with 13 bases between. The CDR3 is 14 amino acids. The germline V gene encodes CDR1 SNHLY and CDR2 FYNNEI. CDR3 DNA sequence: TGTGCCAGCAGTTCAGGATGGAGCAACAATGAGCAGTTCTTC. It is translated as CASSSGWSNNEQFF.

The chain joins TRBV6-6 to TRBJ2-5; no clear D gene. The length of the CDR3 is 15 residues. Trimming stripped 8 bases from V and 5 bases from J, with 21 bases between. Germline-derived CDR1 and CDR2 are MNHNY and SVGAGI (reference sequence). CDR3 sequence: CASAPLSGVWETQYF. In nucleotides, the CDR3 is TGTGCCAGCGCCCCCCTCAGTGGGGTCTGGGAGACCCAGTACTTC.

This chain links TRBV6-6 with TRBJ1-5; perhaps TRBD1 as D (5 bases). V was clipped by 7 bases and J by 1 base, with 14 bases between them. Germline V gene sequence: CDR1 MNHNY, CDR2 SVGAGI (reference sequence). The CDR3 totals 15 residues. The CDR3 spells CASTDTGVSNQPQHF. As DNA, the CDR3 is TGTGCCAGCACGGACACAGGAGTGAGCAATCAGCCCCAGCATTTT.

This clonotype was detected a few times. The gene calls are TRBV7-3 and TRBJ2-3; D gene ambiguous. The V gene lost 4 bases and the J gene lost 8 bases, with 16 bases spanning the gap. The germline CDR1 and CDR2 sequences are SGHTA and FQGTGA. This CDR3 has 14 residues. The CDR3 sequence: CASSSSLQAGTQYF. CDR3 bases: TGTGCCAGCAGCTCCTCCCTCCAGGCCGGTACGCAGTATTTT.

Only one count was recorded for this clonotype. A far larger clone is a single base away, which makes a read error likely. The conserved phenylalanine or tryptophan is not found at the CDR3 terminus, so this likely reflects a read error. CDR3 in DNA: TGTGCCAGCAGCCACACGTCCCCCGACGAGCAGTACTCC. Amino acids: CASSHTSPDEQYS. J is TRBJ2-1 and V is TRBV3-1, with no clear D. The J call may be in error: the DNA end matches TRBJ2-7 better. The CDR3 runs to 13 residues. Germline loops: CDR1 LGHDT, CDR2 YNNKEL (reference sequence).

This clonotype was recorded many times. The chain couples TRBV4-1 to TRBJ1-2; 10 nucleotides match TRBD1. Per the germline V gene, CDR1 is MGHRA and CDR2 is YSYEKL. This CDR3 is 15 amino acids long. J lost 6 bases, V lost 3 bases, and 7 bases had no gene match. For the CDR3, the DNA is TGCGCCAGCAGCCAGATGGTGGACAGGGGGGATGGCTACACCTTC. This sequence encodes CASSQMVDRGDGYTF.

This clonotype was picked up many times. V and J are TRBV6-5 and TRBJ2-2; 7 bases align to TRBD1. The CDR3 totals 16 residues. Germline values: CDR1 MNHEY, CDR2 SVGAGI. With V trimmed by 2 bases and J by 4 bases, 7 bases remained unmatched. CDR3 nucleotides: TGTGCCAGCAGTTACGGGAACAGGGGCGGCACCGGGGAGCTGTTTTTT. Its translation: CASSYGNRGGTGELFF.

This clonotype was observed at least ten times. The CDR3 nucleotides read TGTGCCAGCAGTTACGGGACAGGGGCAGGAAGCACTGAAGCTTTCTTT. Residues: CASSYGTGAGSTEAFF. The chain joins TRBV6-5 to TRBJ1-1; 10 bases are shared with TRBD1. The CDR3 has 16 residues. V shed 2 bases and J 4 bases; nucleotides not matched to a gene: 7. Germline V gives CDR1 MNHEY, CDR2 SVGAGI.

The chain links TRBV20-1 to TRBJ2-3; D is ambiguous. The length of the CDR3 is 13 residues. V shed 3 bases and J shed 0 bases, with 7 bases lying between them. The germline CDR1 and CDR2 sequences are DFQATT and SNEGSKA (reference sequence). The DNA for the CDR3 is TGCAGTGCTAGTGACCTTAGCACAGATACGCAGTATTTT. Its protein product is CSASDLSTDTQYF.

Details on this clonotype: This likely traces to a read error, being one base from a far larger clone. The V call is TRBV6-6, the J call TRBJ2-1; D is perhaps TRBD1 (6 bases). The V end lost 5 bases, the J end lost 3 bases, and 14 bases lay between the germline ends. Germline CDR1 is MNHNY and CDR2 is SVGAGI (reference sequence). The CDR3 spans 15 residues. The CDR3, as DNA: TGTGCCAGCAGTCCAGGGACATCTAACTACAATGAGCAGTTCTTC. Protein product: CASSPGTSNYNEQFF.

This clonotype showed up many times. V is TRBV6-5 and J is TRBJ2-7; D is possibly TRBD1 (5 bases). The germline V gene has CDR1 MNHEY and CDR2 SVGAGI. V lost 2 bases and J lost 5, with 19 bases in between. This CDR3 spans 16 amino acids. DNA of the CDR3: TGTGCCAGCAGTTACCAAGGCCCACAGGTCTTCGACGAGCAGTACTTC. Translation: CASSYQGPQVFDEQYF.

The chain recombines TRBV6-1 with TRBJ2-1; D is possibly TRBD2 (5 bases). CDR1 is MNHNS, CDR2 SASEGT, per germline. V was clipped by 5 bases and J by 9 bases, with 11 bases between them. CDR3 length equals 12 residues. The CDR3 DNA is TGTGCCAGCAGTATGGAGGCGATTGAGCAGTTCTTC. Its translation: CASSMEAIEQFF.

This clonotype was seen ten or more times. The genes are TRBV3-1 and TRBJ2-2, with a possible D match to TRBD2 (5 bases). Germline V gene data show CDR1 as LGHDT and CDR2 as YNNKEL (reference sequence). CDR3 length: 15 amino acids. Trimming pared 0 bases from V and 6 bases from J, leaving 11 bases between. CDR3 coding DNA: TGTGCCAGCAGCCAAGATCCTTCGGGGTCCGGGGAGCTGTTTTTT. It yields the protein CASSQDPSGSGELFF.

This clonotype was seen repeatedly, ten times or more. The CDR3 here is CASTFRRGQVLSGYTF. DNA for the CDR3: TGTGCCAGTACCTTCCGAAGGGGGCAGGTTCTGTCTGGCTACACCTTC. The chain carries TRBV19 and TRBJ1-2, with TRBD1 matching over 7 bases. The CDR3 length is 16 residues. The germline CDR1 and CDR2 sequences are LNHDA and SQIVND (reference sequence). Unmatched junction bases numbered 18, after V lost 7 bases and J lost 7 bases.

This clonotype came up many times. The CDR3 region has the DNA TGTGCCAGCAGCTTACCACTAGCGGAGTACAATGAGCAGTTCTTC. Translating gives CASSLPLAEYNEQFF. The chain uses TRBV7-9 and TRBJ2-1, with 8 bases that match TRBD2. The CDR3 covers 15 residues. Germline loops: CDR1 SEHNR, CDR2 FQNEAQ (reference sequence). Losses at the gene ends were 2 bases for V and 4 bases for J; bases not matched to a gene: 4.

This clonotype was seen ten or more times. V and J are TRBV7-9 and TRBJ2-7; D could derive from TRBD1 or TRBD2 (7 bases each). Trimming pared 5 bases from V and 5 bases from J, leaving 19 bases between. Per germline, CDR1 SEHNR and CDR2 FQNEAQ (reference sequence). The CDR3 contains 15 residues. CDR3 region: CASSPRGRVAHEQYF. CDR3 nucleotide sequence: TGTGCCAGCAGCCCCAGGGGGAGGGTGGCCCACGAGCAGTACTTC.

At least ten counts were recorded for this clonotype. V usage is TRBV9 and J usage is TRBJ2-1; D gene ambiguous. V was clipped by 2 bases and J by 4 bases, with 10 bases between them. Germline values: CDR1 SGDLS, CDR2 YYNGEE. This CDR3 is 14 amino acids long. The chain's CDR3 is CASSVDHGYNEQFF. CDR3 DNA: TGTGCCAGCAGCGTGGACCACGGGTACAATGAGCAGTTCTTC. The complete variable domain, with remaining parts taken from reference TRBV9 and TRBJ2-1, reads DSGVTQTPKHLITATGQRVTLRCSPRSGDLSVYWYQQSLDQGLQFLIQYYNGEERAKGNILERFSAQQFPDLHSELNLSSLELGDSALYFCASSVDHGYNEQFFGPGTRLTVL.

This clonotype was seen at least ten times. This chain links TRBV15 with TRBJ2-7; D possibly matches TRBD1 or TRBD2 (5 bases each). CDR3 length: 14 residues. Germline loops: CDR1 LNHNV, CDR2 YYDKDF (reference sequence). The V end was cut by 8 bases, the J end by 6 bases, with 20 bases between. This chain's CDR3 is CATSDSDNHGEQYF. CDR3 in DNA: TGTGCCACCTCGGACTCGGACAATCACGGCGAGCAGTACTTC.

This clonotype was picked up many times. CDR3 coding DNA: TGTGCCAGCAGTTACAGTGTTTCCTACAATGAGCAGTTCTTC. Residues: CASSYSVSYNEQFF. The rearrangement links TRBV6-5 to TRBJ2-1; D unclear. Germline V CDR1 and CDR2: MNHEY, SVGAGI. This CDR3 contains 14 residues. Trimming took off 2 bases at V and 1 base at J, with 6 bases between the two ends.